This T cell receptor (beta chain) came from a study of blood T cell repertoires in COVID-19 (dated by TCRdb to about 2020). About the study as a whole: Samples covering the acute and convalescent phases of COVID-19 were provided by collaborators in the United States, Italy and Spain. The material from the prospective study consisted of cDNA or gDNA derived from T cells, B-cell-depleted T cells, or PBMCs. The dataset comprised deeply sampled blood TCRbeta repertoires from subjects exposed to, actively infected with, or recovered from COVID-19. The repertoires were released in a freely available public database meant as a resource for research on the immune response to SARS-CoV-2. Samples were obtained from the ongoing ImmuneRACE study (first 160 participants) and from 1,000 to 1,500 subjects provided by 6 global collaborators. Nearly every sample came with metadata listing a de-identified subject ID, COVID-19 status, age in years and sex. Where available, HLA class I and class II types were taken from metadata supplied by the sample provider and were not determined by assay-based typing. Overall study results and their limits: Clinical and demographic metadata were provided uncurated, with the amount varying by source and participant.

TCRbeta CDR3 regions were amplified from genomic DNA by means of the immunoSEQ Assay, a bias-controlled multiplex PCR. On the study's bioinformatics: Nucleated cell counts per sample were estimated from amplification of reference gene primers within the assay. To quantify the absolute abundance of each unique TCRbeta CDR3 rearrangement, sequence reads were collapsed and filtered. For each sample, productive Simpson clonality was calculated as the square root of Simpson's diversity index across productive rearrangements. Here the immuneACCESS table is served through TCRdb, limited to in-frame sequences with V and J called. Missing clones are a known gap in these copies; in checked studies unresolved V genes cover under half, and the rest lacks a known reason. That table supplies the V and J calls and clone size; D and trimming were determined from the DNA. Across this sample there are 140,000 to 150,000 clones, with more than 75% seen only once. The ten largest clones represent 13% of the sample.

The CDR1 and CDR2 encoded by the germline V gene are SNHLY and FYNNEI. Deletion took 4 bases off V and 4 bases off J, with a span of 19 bases between the germline ends. The CDR3 holds 16 amino acids from the cysteine to the phenylalanine. Of all the DNA, just the CDR3 is kept, 48 bases in frame from base 1. The collaborating institutions used their own protocols to collect whole blood in K2EDTA tubes. For TCRbeta analysis, collaborators shipped samples as frozen whole blood, isolated PBMCs, or DNA extracted from either of those sample types. Regarding this clone: No cognate antigen has been identified for it. No much larger clonotype is one base removed from it; base qualities were not supplied.

The receptor was isolated from a man aged 60 to 75 with active or convalescent COVID-19. The rearranged chain carries TRBV2 and TRBJ1-2; no D gene call is confident. The sequenced sample consisted of peripheral blood. The nucleotide sequence reads TGTGCCAGCAGTGGTCGTGGAGCCGAAGGTGGCTATGGCTACACCTTC. Translation gives CASSGRGAEGGYGYTF.